Listed here are 27 T cell receptor beta chains from one sample, sequenced in a study of OX40 agonist ivuxolimab in advanced cancers. Using immunoSEQ multiplex PCR, the repertoire was profiled, and TCRdb retains in-frame clones only, with some absent. The sample includes 90,000 or so clones, around 90% of them seen just once. This specimen was CD4+ or CD8+ T cells sorted from blood, taken in a trial of the OX40 agonist ivuxolimab. The receptors were gathered from an adult with an advanced solid tumor such as melanoma, head and neck, liver or kidney cancer.

This rearrangement joins TRBV6-1 to TRBJ1-1; possibly TRBD1 for D (5 bases). This CDR3 contains 16 residues. Germline-derived CDR1 and CDR2 are MNHNS and SASEGT. The V and J ends lost 2 bases and 0 bases respectively, with 13 bases between them. In DNA form, the CDR3 reads TGTGCCAGCAGTGAAATGGGGACGGTTTTGAACACTGAAGCTTTCTTT. This translates into CASSEMGTVLNTEAFF.

The chain has TRBV29-1 and TRBJ1-1; D unresolved. This CDR3 is built from 12 residues. Trimming cost V 7 bases and J 0 bases, with 9 bases left between them. Per germline, CDR1 SQVTM and CDR2 ANQGSEA. CDR3 sequence (DNA): TGCAGCGGTGACGGCATGAACACTGAAGCTTTCTTT. It specifies CSGDGMNTEAFF.

The chain combines TRBV5-4 with TRBJ2-1, with 7 bases fitting TRBD2. With V trimmed by 4 bases and J by 2 bases, 6 bases remained unmatched. Germline CDR1 and CDR2: SGHNT and YYREEE (reference sequence). CDR3 length equals 15 residues. The DNA for the CDR3 is TGTGCCAGCAGCCCTACTAGCGAGCCCTACAATGAGCAGTTCTTC. It is translated as CASSPTSEPYNEQFF.

The V and J genes are TRBV5-4 and TRBJ1-1; D uncertain. This CDR3 region has 13 residues. In germline, CDR1 is SGHNT, CDR2 YYREEE (reference sequence). V was trimmed by 2 bases and J by 3 bases, leaving 8 bases between them. CDR3 protein: CASSFPEDTEAFF. CDR3 bases: TGTGCCAGCAGCTTTCCGGAGGACACTGAAGCTTTCTTT. Combining the CDR3 with reference TRBV5-4 and TRBJ1-1 gives the whole variable domain ETGVTQSPTHLIKTRGQQVTLRCSSQSGHNTVSWYQQALGQGPQFIFQYYREEENGRGNFPPRFSGLQFPNYSSELNVNALELDDSALYLCASSFPEDTEAFFGQGTRLTVV.

V is TRBV9 and J is TRBJ1-3, with TRBD1 identical over 8 bases. Trimming took 3 bases from V and 0 from J; bases not matched to a gene: 5. The CDR3 is 16 amino acids. Germline lookup yields CDR1 SGDLS and CDR2 YYNGEE. CDR3 sequence (DNA): TGTGCCAGCAGCGGACGGACAGGGACCTCTGGAAACACCATATATTTT. It specifies CASSGRTGTSGNTIYF.

The chain couples TRBV28 to TRBJ1-6; D may be TRBD1 (5 bases). Germline CDR1 reads MDHEN; CDR2 reads SYDVKM. This CDR3 contains 17 residues. Trimming removed 3 bases at V and 0 bases at J, with 12 bases between. Here the CDR3 reads CASSFSQGSSYNSPLHF. CDR3 nucleotides: TGTGCCAGCAGTTTTTCCCAGGGAAGCTCCTATAATTCACCCCTCCACTTT.

V gene TRBV13 combines with J gene TRBJ2-1, with 10 bases fitting TRBD2. Trimming cost V 6 bases and J 5 bases; bases outside gene matches: 7. The CDR3 has 15 residues. CDR1 and CDR2 from the germline V gene are PRHDT and FYEKMQ (reference sequence). CDR3: CASSPSGRGHNEQFF. The CDR3 DNA follows: TGTGCCAGCAGTCCAAGCGGGAGGGGACACAATGAGCAGTTCTTC. Supplemented by reference TRBV13 and TRBJ2-1, the full variable domain reads AAGVIQSPRHLIKEKRETATLKCYPIPRHDTVYWYQQGPGQDPQFLISFYEKMQSDKGSIPDRFSAQQFSDYHSELNMSSLELGDSALYFCASSPSGRGHNEQFFGPGTRLTVL.

J is TRBJ2-2 and V is TRBV7-9, with 8 bases aligning to TRBD1. Germline trimming cut 4 bases from V and 6 bases from J; bases unmatched to any gene: 4. The CDR3 spans 14 residues. Germline assignment: CDR1 SEHNR and CDR2 FQNEAQ (reference sequence). CDR3 in amino acids: CASSYQQGAGELFF. CDR3 coding DNA: TGTGCCAGCAGCTACCAACAGGGGGCCGGGGAGCTGTTTTTT. The whole variable domain, remainder taken from reference TRBV7-9 and TRBJ2-2, is DTGVSQNPRHKITKRGQNVTFRCDPISEHNRLYWYRQTLGQGPEFLTYFQNEAQLEKSRLLSDRFSAERPKGSFSTLEIQRTEQGDSAMYLCASSYQQGAGELFFGEGSRLTVL.

This chain joins TRBV28 and TRBJ1-5; maybe TRBD1 (6 bases). The germline gives CDR1 MDHEN, CDR2 SYDVKM. This CDR3 spans 13 amino acids. Trimming removed 3 bases from V and 9 bases from J, with 12 bases in between. DNA for the CDR3: TGTGCCAGCAGTTTCCGGGACAACGGGCCCCAGCATTTT. This codes for CASSFRDNGPQHF.

This clone was counted once. The gene calls are TRBV6-1 and TRBJ2-3, with D possibly matching TRBD2 (6 bases). The V gene's germline CDR1 is MNHNS and CDR2 SASEGT. CDR3 length equals 16 residues. The V and J ends lost 2 bases and 5 bases respectively, with 17 bases between them. The CDR3 nucleotides are TGTGCCAGCAGTGAATCTTGGGGTTGGGGGGTAGATACGCAGTATTTT. Its protein is CASSESWGWGVDTQYF.

The chain recombines TRBV10-3 with TRBJ2-3, with a possible D match to TRBD2 (5 bases). The V end lost 4 bases, the J end lost 2 bases, and 7 bases lay between the germline ends. The CDR3 runs 13 residues. Germline loops: CDR1 ENHRY, CDR2 SYGVKD. CDR3 loop: CAISGLSTDTQYF. The CDR3, as DNA: TGTGCCATCAGTGGACTATCCACAGATACGCAGTATTTT.

The chain links TRBV4-3 to TRBJ1-2; D not resolved. CDR1 and CDR2 from the germline V gene are LGHNA and YSLEER. CDR3 length: 15 amino acids. The V end lost 0 bases, the J end lost 3 bases, and 11 bases lay between the germline ends. The CDR3 here is CASSQDLQTHYGYTF. The DNA of the CDR3 is TGCGCCAGCAGCCAAGATCTTCAGACTCACTATGGCTACACCTTC.

V and J are TRBV28 and TRBJ1-5; perhaps TRBD1 as D (6 bases). CDR1 and CDR2 from the germline V gene are MDHEN and SYDVKM. The CDR3 length is 16 residues. V gave up 10 bases and J gave up 2 bases, with 21 bases separating them. CDR3 sequence reads: CATTRGRGFRNQPQHF. The CDR3 DNA reads TGTGCCACTACGCGGGGGCGGGGGTTTCGCAATCAGCCCCAGCATTTT.

As regards this clone: This sample includes further DNA sequences coding for the same CDR3. The chain combines TRBV9 with TRBJ2-3; no clear D gene. The V gene's germline CDR1 is SGDLS and CDR2 YYNGEE. Trimming took 0 bases from V and 2 from J, leaving 4 bases between them. The CDR3 extends over 13 amino acids. The CDR3 region is CASSVGYTDTQYF. The CDR3 bases are TGTGCCAGCAGCGTAGGTTACACAGATACGCAGTATTTT. Based on the CDR3 plus reference TRBV9 and TRBJ2-3, the full variable domain is DSGVTQTPKHLITATGQRVTLRCSPRSGDLSVYWYQQSLDQGLQFLIQYYNGEERAKGNILERFSAQQFPDLHSELNLSSLELGDSALYFCASSVGYTDTQYFGPGTRLTVL.

This chain joins TRBV27 and TRBJ1-2, with a possible D match to TRBD1 (6 bases). CDR3 length equals 14 residues. Trimming took 2 bases from V and 0 from J, leaving 7 bases between them. The germline gives CDR1 MNHEY, CDR2 SMNVEV (reference sequence). The CDR3 region has the DNA TGTGCCAGCAGTTTAGGGACACCTAACTATGGCTACACCTTC. It is translated as CASSLGTPNYGYTF.

This clone was seen more than once but under ten times. The V gene is TRBV4-2, the J gene TRBJ1-1; D may be TRBD1 (5 bases). Between the trimmed V and J ends, which lost 1 base and 1 base, there was a span of 7 bases. Germline V gives CDR1 LGHNA, CDR2 YNFKEQ. The CDR3 length is 14 residues. CDR3 nucleotides: TGTGCCAGCAGCCAAGGAGGGACGAACACTGAAGCTTTCTTT. It specifies CASSQGGTNTEAFF.

The chain employs TRBV7-9 and TRBJ1-5; no clear D gene. The CDR3 covers 14 residues. Germline V gene sequence: CDR1 SEHNR, CDR2 FQNEAQ (reference sequence). Trimming cost V 2 bases and J 2 bases, with 7 bases left between them. CDR3 in amino acids: CASSLTTGNQPQHF. As DNA, the CDR3 is TGTGCCAGCAGCTTAACAACGGGCAATCAGCCCCAGCATTTT.

CDR3 sequence (DNA): TGTGCCAGCAGTTTATCTTCGCTAGCGGGGGAAGATGAGCAGTTCTTC. Translation: CASSLSSLAGEDEQFF. The chain recombines TRBV28 with TRBJ2-1; 10 nucleotides match TRBD2. Germline assignment: CDR1 MDHEN and CDR2 SYDVKM. The J segment lost 8 bases and the V segment lost 1 base, leaving 8 bases of the junction unmatched. This CDR3 has 16 amino acids.

The chain has TRBV27 and TRBJ2-1; D may be TRBD1 or TRBD2 (5 bases each). Trimming pared 1 base from V and 2 bases from J, leaving 15 bases between. The germline CDR1 and CDR2 sequences are MNHEY and SMNVEV (reference sequence). The CDR3 extends over 17 amino acids. CDR3 sequence: CASSLWGKPGPYNEQFF. In DNA form, the CDR3 reads TGTGCCAGCAGTTTATGGGGTAAGCCGGGACCCTACAATGAGCAGTTCTTC.

The chain recombines TRBV2 with TRBJ1-1; D call uncertain. The CDR3 length is 13 residues. The V end lost 1 base, the J end lost 6 bases, and 9 bases lay between the germline ends. Germline CDR1 is SNHLY and CDR2 is FYNNEI. In DNA form, the CDR3 reads TGTGCCAGCAGTGAAGGTGGGGTGGCTGAAGCTTTCTTT. Amino acids: CASSEGGVAEAFF.

The chain links TRBV11-2 to TRBJ2-7; a possible D gene is TRBD2 (6 bases). CDR1 and CDR2 (germline): SGHAT, FQNNGV. Trimming removed 1 base from V and 4 bases from J, with 14 bases in between. The CDR3 has 15 amino acids. Written as DNA, the CDR3 is TGTGCCAGCAGCTTAGGTTTTCTAGCGAGATACGAGCAGTACGTC. Encoded protein: CASSLGFLARYEQYV.

V and J are TRBV28 and TRBJ1-6; TRBD1 might be the D (5 bases). Trimming removed 2 bases from V and 7 bases from J, with 18 bases in between. The CDR3 runs to 17 residues. Germline V CDR1 and CDR2: MDHEN, SYDVKM. The CDR3 nucleotides are TGTGCCAGCAGTTTACTCCTAGGTCAGGGCTTGAATTCACCCCTCCACTTT. It specifies CASSLLLGQGLNSPLHF.

V usage is TRBV25-1 and J usage is TRBJ2-3, with 10 bases matching TRBD2. Germline values: CDR1 MGHDK, CDR2 SYGVNS. The CDR3 is 16 amino acids. Trimming at V came to 3 bases and at J to 2 bases, leaving 5 bases not matched to a gene. The CDR3 loop is CASSDALAGYTDTQYF. Written as DNA, the CDR3 is TGTGCCAGCAGTGATGCACTAGCGGGGTACACAGATACGCAGTATTTT.

The chain is built from TRBV5-1 and TRBJ1-2; D gene unclear. In germline, CDR1 is SGHRS, CDR2 YFSETQ. The ends were cut back, 2 bases at V and 0 bases at J, with 8 bases in the middle. This CDR3 is built from 14 residues. This CDR3 reads CASSLISSNYGYTF. In DNA, the CDR3 is TGCGCCAGCAGCTTAATTTCCTCTAACTATGGCTACACCTTC. Filled out from reference TRBV5-1 and TRBJ1-2, the complete variable domain reads KAGVTQTPRYLIKTRGQQVTLSCSPISGHRSVSWYQQTPGQGLQFLFEYFSETQRNKGNFPGRFSGRQFSNSRSEMNVSTLELGDSALYLCASSLISSNYGYTFGSGTRLTVV.

The rearrangement joins TRBV10-2 to TRBJ1-6; unclear D gene. The germline CDR1 and CDR2 sequences are WSHSY and SAAADI. The length of the CDR3 is 16 residues. Trimming took off 2 bases at V and 8 bases at J, with 16 bases between the two ends. CDR3 sequence (DNA): TGCGCCAGCAGTGAGGAGGGTCAGAGGTTCTATTCACCCCTCCACTTT. Protein product: CASSEEGQRFYSPLHF.

The genes are TRBV7-2 and TRBJ2-3; D is unresolved. V dropped 5 bases and J dropped 0 bases, with 9 bases sitting between them. CDR1 is SGHTA and CDR2 is FQGNSA in the germline V gene. CDR3 length equals 14 residues. The CDR3, as DNA: TGTGCCAGCAGCCCAATAACTAGCACAGATACGCAGTATTTT. Translation gives CASSPITSTDTQYF.

This clone was recorded only once. V and J are TRBV6-5 and TRBJ1-2, with a tentative D call TRBD1 (6 bases). CDR3 length equals 13 residues. The V gene lost 5 bases and the J gene lost 4 bases, with 11 bases spanning the gap. The germline V gene encodes CDR1 MNHEY and CDR2 SVGAGI. CDR3 loop: CASSPGQTYGYTF. CDR3 coding DNA: TGTGCCAGCAGTCCGGGACAAACCTATGGCTACACCTTC.